The 17 T cell receptor beta chains presented below share a single source sample, sequenced in a study of monozygotic twins with inflammatory bowel disease (dated by TCRdb to about 2019). The library relied on 5' RACE. Sequencing was carried out with an Illumina HiSeq 2500. The reads, reprocessed by TCRdb, yield one row per CDR3 protein sequence and no DNA. The sample table gives over 350,000 distinct CDR3 sequences. 2% to 3% of the sample goes to the ten largest clones. The sequenced sample consisted of blood. All receptors derive from a human donor with ulcerative colitis or Crohn's disease, or a healthy co-twin of an affected twin (not recorded which).

The chain links TRBV6-2 or TRBV6-3 to TRBJ1-1. Germline V lookup: CDR1 MNHEY, CDR2 SVGEGT. This CDR3 has 14 residues. The CDR3 here is CASSVSRGDTEAFF.

This rearrangement joins TRBV5-1 to TRBJ2-1; absent DNA, TCRdb's TRBD1 call cannot be checked. CDR1 is SGHRS and CDR2 is YFSETQ in the germline V gene. CDR3 size: 15 residues. CDR3 sequence reads: CASGGAGSSYNEQFF. Based on the CDR3 plus reference TRBV5-1 and TRBJ2-1, the full variable domain is KAGVTQTPRYLIKTRGQQVTLSCSPISGHRSVSWYQQTPGQGLQFLFEYFSETQRNKGNFPGRFSGRQFSNSRSEMNVSTLELGDSALYLCASGGAGSSYNEQFFGPGTRLTVL.

The rearrangement uses TRBV12-3 or TRBV12-4 and TRBJ2-3; TCRdb lists TRBD2, though no DNA is available to test this call. This CDR3 has 17 residues. The CDR3 loop is CASRDRGLAESTDTQYF.

The chain employs TRBV6-1 and TRBJ2-3; lacking DNA, the TRBD2 call made by TCRdb goes unchecked. CDR3 length equals 16 residues. Germline V lookup: CDR1 MNHNS, CDR2 SASEGT. The CDR3 loop reads CASSRRAAGLTDTQYF.

The chain couples TRBV5-1 to TRBJ2-7; TCRdb names TRBD1, which stays unverified in the absence of DNA. Germline lookup yields CDR1 SGHRS and CDR2 YFSETQ. The CDR3 is made up of 15 amino acids. This CDR3 is CASSPGTLDSYEQYF.

The rearrangement uses TRBV5-1 and TRBJ2-1; TCRdb designates TRBD1, a call that cannot be tested without DNA. The germline CDR1 and CDR2 sequences are SGHRS and YFSETQ. The CDR3 runs to 17 residues. The CDR3 sequence is CASSLGGGHDSYNEQFF.

CDR3 region: CAILRVRVPVETQYF. This chain uses TRBV6-1 with TRBJ2-5; absent DNA, TCRdb's TRBD1 call cannot be checked. CDR1 MNHNS and CDR2 SASEGT come from the germline V gene. The CDR3 is 15 amino acids.

CDR3 residues: CAGSLSRQAVEGGYTF. The chain couples TRBV7-3 to TRBJ1-2; TCRdb's D call, TRBD1, is unchecked because there is no DNA. Looked up from germline, CDR1 is SGHTA and CDR2 is FQGTGA. This CDR3 has 16 residues.

The chain links TRBV18 to TRBJ1-1; the D call of TRBD1 rests on TCRdb alone, since no DNA is present to check it. Germline V gene lookup returns CDR1 KGHSH and CDR2 LQKENI. The CDR3 has 14 residues. CDR3 amino acids: CASSLQGIYAEAFF.

The V call is TRBV19, the J call TRBJ1-4; the TRBD1 assignment by TCRdb is unverifiable without DNA. This CDR3 is 13 amino acids long. CDR1 is LNHDA, CDR2 SQIVND, per germline (reference sequence). This CDR3 reads CASRDRGSEKLFF.

The chain carries TRBV11-1 and TRBJ2-2; the D call from TCRdb, TRBD1, cannot be confirmed without DNA. This CDR3 contains 18 residues. Germline V gene data show CDR1 as SGHAT and CDR2 as FQDESV (reference sequence). The CDR3 spells CASSHWAYGAKVTGELFF.

V gene TRBV30 combines with J gene TRBJ1-4; as DNA is missing, the TRBD1 call by TCRdb cannot be tested. The CDR3 runs 14 residues. Germline values: CDR1 GTSNPN, CDR2 SVGIG (reference sequence). CDR3 protein: CAWSVKGAEEKLFF.

The J gene is TRBJ2-7, the V gene TRBV7-8; TCRdb outputs TRBD1, but without DNA this stays unchecked. The CDR3 is made up of 16 amino acids. Germline values: CDR1 SGHVS, CDR2 FQNEAQ. This CDR3 reads CASSLWTGVPTYEQYF.

The CDR3 sequence is CATSGDRGGNQPQHF. The chain links TRBV15 to TRBJ1-5; the D call of TRBD1 rests on TCRdb alone, since no DNA is present to check it. This CDR3 region has 15 residues. Germline loops: CDR1 LNHNV, CDR2 YYDKDF (reference sequence).

V usage is TRBV7-9 and J usage is TRBJ1-1. Germline CDR1 SEHNR, CDR2 FQNEAQ (reference sequence). This CDR3 region has 15 residues. CDR3 protein: CASSPRGRQNTEAFF.

The chain links TRBV7-9 to TRBJ2-4; TCRdb indicates TRBD2, and absent DNA this call remains unverified. Per the germline V gene, CDR1 is SEHNR and CDR2 is FQNEAQ (reference sequence). This CDR3 has 16 residues. The CDR3 here is CASSLQQRGLKNIQYF. Combining the CDR3 with reference TRBV7-9 and TRBJ2-4 gives the whole variable domain DTGVSQNPRHKITKRGQNVTFRCDPISEHNRLYWYRQTLGQGPEFLTYFQNEAQLEKSRLLSDRFSAERPKGSFSTLEIQRTEQGDSAMYLCASSLQQRGLKNIQYFGAGTRLSVL.

The chain couples TRBV7-2 to TRBJ1-2. The germline V gene encodes CDR1 SGHTA and CDR2 FQGNSA. The CDR3 consists of 15 residues. CDR3 sequence: CASSLGGRARGGYTF.